This T cell receptor (beta chain) was profiled in a study of blood T cell repertoires in COVID-19. About the research overall: T cells, B-cell-depleted T cells, or PBMCs provided the cDNA or gDNA that served as material.

V shed 0 bases, J shed 4 bases, and the junction held 5 bases outside the gene matches. Germline V gene data show CDR1 as SGHRS and CDR2 as YFSETQ. The length of the CDR3 is 16 residues. Only in-frame clones appear in the TCRdb table, and some are missing; sequencing was by immunoSEQ multiplex PCR. This sample has some 290,000 clones; approximately 90% occur once, and the top ten carry roughly 2%. Sample: PBMCs or T cells enriched from blood (not recorded which). The source of this sequence is a woman aged 40 to 49 with acute COVID-19. The V call is TRBV5-1, the J call TRBJ2-2, with 8 positions matching TRBD1. CDR3 bases: TGCGCCAGCAGCTTGGGGCAGGGGGCTGCCACCGGGGAGCTGTTTTTT. The encoded protein is CASSLGQGAATGELFF.